Each of the 7 T cell receptor beta chains below was sequenced from the same sample in a study of beta chain features in type 1 diabetes. Study-level findings and limits: TCRB CDR3 length was moderately but significantly reduced in all four CD4+ subsets of Type 1 diabetes patients.

Their cognate antigens are unknown. Expressed TCRB transcripts got sequenced, as all isolated RNA was reverse transcribed. The assay was immunoSEQ multiplex PCR, and TCRdb's table has in-frame clones only and misses some. This table holds some 360,000 clones, around 10% found once. Sequencing was carried out using central memory CD4+ T cells from blood. All receptors come from a man between 25 and 39 years old with type 1 diabetes.

This chain links TRBV5-4 with TRBJ1-5, with D perhaps TRBD1 (5 bases). V was pared by 4 bases and J by 2 bases, with 7 bases between. The CDR3 runs to 13 residues. CDR1 and CDR2 from the germline V gene are SGHNT and YYREEE (reference sequence). The CDR3 reads CASSAGGNQPQHF. DNA for the CDR3: TGTGCCAGCAGCGCGGGGGGCAATCAGCCCCAGCATTTT.

The table lists this clone with a few counts. This chain joins TRBV5-4 and TRBJ2-5, with 9 bases matching TRBD1. CDR1 and CDR2 from the germline V gene are SGHNT and YYREEE (reference sequence). Unmatched junction bases numbered 9, after V lost 4 bases and J lost 5 bases. The CDR3 is 15 residues long. CDR3: CASSVTGTGRETQYF. As DNA, the CDR3 is TGTGCCAGCAGCGTCACCGGGACAGGGCGGGAGACCCAGTACTTC.

The chain links TRBV6-1 to TRBJ2-5, with D perhaps assigned TRBD1 or TRBD2 (5 bases each). TRBJ2-7 explains the end of the DNA better; the J call may be wrong. Germline assignment: CDR1 MNHNS and CDR2 SASEGT. The CDR3 is 15 amino acids. CDR3: CASSDSGRTRYEQYF. CDR3 in DNA: TGTGCCAGCAGCGATTCGGGGCGGACTCGCTACGAGCAGTACTTC.

This clone was counted only a few times. The V call is TRBV7-2, the J call TRBJ2-7; 10 bases are a match to TRBD1. The CDR3 contains 16 residues. The V gene's germline CDR1 is SGHTA and CDR2 FQGNSA. Unmatched junction bases numbered 7, after V lost 1 base and J lost 4 bases. The CDR3 DNA reads as TGTGCCAGCAGCTTAGACCCGGACAGGGGGGCGTACGAGCAGTACTTC. This sequence encodes CASSLDPDRGAYEQYF.

The table lists this clone with a count of one. The V call is TRBV28, the J call TRBJ2-7, with D possibly matching TRBD1 (6 bases). V shed 6 bases and J shed 2 bases, with 17 bases lying between them. This CDR3 comprises 15 residues. Looked up from germline, CDR1 is MDHEN and CDR2 is SYDVKM. For the CDR3, the DNA is TGTGCCAGCAGATACGACAGGCTTGGAACCTACGAGCAGTACTTC. It encodes CASRYDRLGTYEQYF.

This clone turned up a few times. This chain links TRBV10-1 with TRBJ1-5, with D uncertain. CDR1 and CDR2 from the germline V gene are WNHNN and SYGVQD (reference sequence). V lost 4 bases and J lost 13, with 17 bases in between. This CDR3 comprises 13 residues. CDR3 amino acids: CASSGGGSTPQHF. For the CDR3, the DNA is TGCGCCAGCAGTGGTGGAGGGTCCACCCCTCAGCATTTT.

Sample share makes this clone medium-sized. V and J are TRBV28 and TRBJ2-6; 7 bases fit TRBD1. Germline CDR1 and CDR2: MDHEN and SYDVKM. With 10 bases clipped from V and 0 bases from J, the junction kept 9 bases outside the gene matches. The CDR3 totals 16 residues. This CDR3 reads CATSRDSVSGANVLTF. The CDR3 DNA sequence: TGTGCCACCTCCCGGGACAGCGTCTCTGGGGCCAACGTCCTGACTTTC.